This is a list of T cell receptor beta chains from one sample in a study of cytomegalovirus exposure and HLA in healthy donors. Sequencing used immunoSEQ multiplex PCR; TCRdb keeps in-frame clones, though not all of them. Among tens of thousands of clones listed, around 91% were seen once. The sequenced material came from PBMCs. The source of these receptors is a woman in her twenties or thirties in good health and CMV-seropositive. CDR3s include the opening cysteine and the closing phenylalanine or tryptophan. D genes are given only for firm matches. Some rows have no size entry. The others give once, few or many, or a class for an expanded clone.

d_call: TRBD1
j_call: TRBJ1-2
clone_size: .
v_call: TRBV11-2
cdr3_nt: TGTGCCAGCAGAGAAAGGGGGCGAGGGAACTATGGCTACACCTTC
cdr3_aa: CASRERGRGNYGYTF

d_call: .
j_call: TRBJ2-2
clone_size: .
v_call: TRBV2
cdr3_nt: TGTGCCAGCAGTGGGGTCGGGGGAGTAGGGGCCGGGGAGCTGTTTTTT
cdr3_aa: CASSGVGGVGAGELFF

d_call: TRBD1
j_call: TRBJ1-4
clone_size: once
v_call: TRBV19
cdr3_nt: TGTGCCAGTAGTAAACAGGGGCGCACGGAAAAACTGTTTTTT
cdr3_aa: CASSKQGRTEKLFF

d_call: .
j_call: TRBJ2-3
clone_size: .
v_call: TRBV7-9
cdr3_nt: TGTGCCAGCAGCGTCGACAGGCGGTCTAGCACAGATACGCAGTATTTT
cdr3_aa: CASSVDRRSSTDTQYF

d_call: .
j_call: TRBJ2-7
clone_size: .
v_call: TRBV6-1
cdr3_nt: TGTGCCAGCAGTGAAACGGGTTACGAGCAGTACTTC
cdr3_aa: CASSETGYEQYF

d_call: TRBD1
j_call: TRBJ1-2
clone_size: .
v_call: TRBV7-9
cdr3_nt: TGTGCCAGCACAGGACAGGGGAACTATGGCTACACCTTC
cdr3_aa: CASTGQGNYGYTF

d_call: .
j_call: TRBJ1-2
clone_size: .
v_call: TRBV7-3
cdr3_nt: TGTGCCAGCAGCTTAAGGGCAGGGGACAACTACACCTTC
cdr3_aa: CASSLRAGDNYTF

d_call: .
j_call: TRBJ1-3
clone_size: .
v_call: TRBV5-6
cdr3_nt: TGTGCCAGCAGCTTGGATCTCTCTGGAAACACCATATATTTT
cdr3_aa: CASSLDLSGNTIYF

d_call: .
j_call: TRBJ2-5
clone_size: .
v_call: TRBV18
cdr3_nt: TGTGCCAGCTCACCACCTGAACTAGCTGGTGAGACCCAGTACTTC
cdr3_aa: CASSPPELAGETQYF

d_call: TRBD2
j_call: TRBJ2-5
clone_size: .
v_call: TRBV7-2
cdr3_nt: TGTGCCAGCAGCTTAGCAGCGACGGGAGGCCTACAAGAGACCCAGTACTTC
cdr3_aa: CASSLAATGGLQETQYF

d_call: TRBD2
j_call: TRBJ2-5
clone_size: .
v_call: TRBV5-1
cdr3_nt: TGCGCCAGCAGCGATACTAGCGGAGGAGAGACCCAGTACTTC
cdr3_aa: CASSDTSGGETQYF

d_call: TRBD2
j_call: TRBJ2-2
clone_size: .
v_call: TRBV28
cdr3_nt: TGTGCCAGCAGTAGGACTAGCGGGGCGGGCACCGGGGAGCTGTTTTTT
cdr3_aa: CASSRTSGAGTGELFF

d_call: TRBD2
j_call: TRBJ2-2
clone_size: .
v_call: TRBV7-9
cdr3_nt: TGTGCCAGCAGCCCCTCGGCCCGTGGGCAGCGGGGTAACACCGGGGAGCTGTTTTTT
cdr3_aa: CASSPSARGQRGNTGELFF

d_call: .
j_call: TRBJ2-1
clone_size: .
v_call: TRBV4-1
cdr3_nt: TGCGCCAGCAGCCAAGTCGTGAATGAGCAGTTCTTC
cdr3_aa: CASSQVVNEQFF

d_call: TRBD2
j_call: TRBJ2-2
clone_size: once
v_call: TRBV10-2
cdr3_nt: TGCGCCAGCAGTGACCCCGGACTAGCGGGGTACACCGGGGAGCTGTTTTTT
cdr3_aa: CASSDPGLAGYTGELFF

d_call: .
j_call: TRBJ2-5
clone_size: few
v_call: TRBV19
cdr3_nt: TGTGCCAGTAGTATAGCAGGGGTGGAAGAGACCCAGTACTTC
cdr3_aa: CASSIAGVEETQYF

d_call: TRBD2
j_call: TRBJ2-7
clone_size: .
v_call: TRBV4-1
cdr3_nt: TGCGCCAGCAGCCAAGATCCCCTAGCGGGGAACTACGAGCAGTACTTC
cdr3_aa: CASSQDPLAGNYEQYF

d_call: .
j_call: TRBJ1-2
clone_size: .
v_call: TRBV11-2
cdr3_nt: TGTGCCAGCAGCTCTCGGCTGGGGGAGGGCTATGGCTACACCTTC
cdr3_aa: CASSSRLGEGYGYTF

d_call: TRBD2
j_call: TRBJ2-7
clone_size: few
v_call: TRBV10-2
cdr3_nt: TGCGCCAGCAGTGACACTAGCGGGATCTACGAGCAGTACTTC
cdr3_aa: CASSDTSGIYEQYF

d_call: .
j_call: TRBJ1-4
clone_size: .
v_call: TRBV28
cdr3_nt: TGTGCCAGCAGTACTAGGTCGAGAGGAGTACGGGAAAAACTGTTTTTT
cdr3_aa: CASSTRSRGVREKLFF

d_call: TRBD1
j_call: TRBJ2-2
clone_size: few
v_call: TRBV30
cdr3_nt: TGTGCCCTTTCGACAGGGCTAATCGGGACCGGGGAGCTGTTTTTT
cdr3_aa: CALSTGLIGTGELFF

d_call: TRBD1
j_call: TRBJ2-7
clone_size: few
v_call: TRBV25-1
cdr3_nt: TGTGCCAGCAGTGGAGGACAGGGTAACTACGAGCAGTACTTC
cdr3_aa: CASSGGQGNYEQYF

d_call: TRBD1
j_call: TRBJ2-7
clone_size: once
v_call: TRBV27
cdr3_nt: TGTGCCAGCAGTTCTCCGGGACAGGGGCCCGAGCAGTACTTC
cdr3_aa: CASSSPGQGPEQYF

d_call: TRBD2
j_call: TRBJ2-2
clone_size: .
v_call: TRBV5-4
cdr3_nt: TGTGCCAGCAGCCCCTTAGCGGGAGAAACCGGGGAGCTGTTTTTT
cdr3_aa: CASSPLAGETGELFF

d_call: .
j_call: TRBJ2-1
clone_size: .
v_call: TRBV28
cdr3_nt: TGTGCCAGCAGTCCAGGGGGGCGCGCCTACAATGAGCAGTTCTTC
cdr3_aa: CASSPGGRAYNEQFF

d_call: TRBD1
j_call: TRBJ1-2
clone_size: .
v_call: TRBV20-1
cdr3_nt: TGCAGTGGCACAGGGGGTTATGGCTACACCTTC
cdr3_aa: CSGTGGYGYTF

d_call: .
j_call: TRBJ1-2
clone_size: .
v_call: TRBV9
cdr3_nt: TGTGCCAGCAGCGTAGGCGGAAATCCAGCTAACTATGGCTACACCTTC
cdr3_aa: CASSVGGNPANYGYTF

d_call: TRBD1
j_call: TRBJ2-7
clone_size: .
v_call: TRBV13
cdr3_nt: TGTGCCAGCAGCCCGAACAGGGGCCCGGGTGTAAGCGCGCAGTACTTC
cdr3_aa: CASSPNRGPGVSAQYF

d_call: .
j_call: TRBJ1-3
clone_size: once
v_call: TRBV4-2
cdr3_nt: TGTGCCAGCAGCCAAGAATTGGGCAGAGGAAACACCATATATTTT
cdr3_aa: CASSQELGRGNTIYF

d_call: .
j_call: TRBJ1-5
clone_size: once
v_call: TRBV7-2
cdr3_nt: TGTGCCAGCAGCCCAGGGATACTCAATCAGCCCCAGCATTTT
cdr3_aa: CASSPGILNQPQHF

d_call: TRBD2
j_call: TRBJ2-7
clone_size: .
v_call: TRBV28
cdr3_nt: TGTGCCAGCACTCTAGCGGGAGGGCCGCTCCACGAGCAGTACTTC
cdr3_aa: CASTLAGGPLHEQYF

d_call: TRBD2
j_call: TRBJ2-1
clone_size: .
v_call: TRBV2
cdr3_nt: TGTGCCAGCAGAACCGGGACTAGAGATTACAATGAGCAGTTCTTC
cdr3_aa: CASRTGTRDYNEQFF

d_call: TRBD1
j_call: TRBJ2-7
clone_size: few
v_call: TRBV18
cdr3_nt: TGTGCCAGCTCACCAAGCGGACAGGGGACCTACGAGCAGTACTTC
cdr3_aa: CASSPSGQGTYEQYF

d_call: .
j_call: TRBJ2-7
clone_size: .
v_call: TRBV2
cdr3_nt: TGTGCCAGCAGTGCGACAAGCAGCTCCTACGAGCAGTACTTC
cdr3_aa: CASSATSSSYEQYF

d_call: TRBD1
j_call: TRBJ2-1
clone_size: .
v_call: TRBV25-1
cdr3_nt: TGTGCCAGCAGCGAATCACCCGCCGACAGGGGAATATACAATGAGCAGTTCTTC
cdr3_aa: CASSESPADRGIYNEQFF

d_call: .
j_call: TRBJ2-2
clone_size: .
v_call: TRBV7-8
cdr3_nt: TGTGCCAGCAGCTTAGTACCGGGAATCGGGGAGCTGTTTTTT
cdr3_aa: CASSLVPGIGELFF

d_call: .
j_call: TRBJ2-7
clone_size: .
v_call: TRBV2
cdr3_nt: TGTGCCAGCAGTGGTAATAAATACGAGCAGTACTTC
cdr3_aa: CASSGNKYEQYF

d_call: TRBD2
j_call: TRBJ2-2
clone_size: .
v_call: TRBV9
cdr3_nt: TGTGCCAGCAGCGTTAGCGGGACTAGCGGGAGGGCGACCGGGGAGCTGTTTTTT
cdr3_aa: CASSVSGTSGRATGELFF

d_call: TRBD2
j_call: TRBJ2-7
clone_size: .
v_call: TRBV5-6
cdr3_nt: TGTGCCAGTTCTAGCGGAACTTCCTACGAGCAGTACTTC
cdr3_aa: CASSSGTSYEQYF

d_call: TRBD2
j_call: TRBJ2-5
clone_size: .
v_call: TRBV29-1
cdr3_nt: TGCAGCGTTAGTGGGAGGGCCCCAGAGACCCAGTACTTC
cdr3_aa: CSVSGRAPETQYF

d_call: .
j_call: TRBJ1-2
clone_size: .
v_call: TRBV27
cdr3_nt: TGTGCCAGCGGCATAATTGGCCTTGGCTACACCTTC
cdr3_aa: CASGIIGLGYTF

d_call: TRBD1
j_call: TRBJ2-7
clone_size: .
v_call: TRBV4-2
cdr3_nt: TGTGCCAGCAGCCCGAACAGGGGCGCGGGTGTACGCGAGCAGTACTTC
cdr3_aa: CASSPNRGAGVREQYF

d_call: .
j_call: TRBJ2-2
clone_size: .
v_call: TRBV19
cdr3_nt: TGTGCCAGTAGTCCCGGACGGGAGACGAACACCGGGGAGCTGTTTTTT
cdr3_aa: CASSPGRETNTGELFF

d_call: TRBD1
j_call: TRBJ2-7
clone_size: .
v_call: TRBV11-2
cdr3_nt: TGTGCCAGCAGCGTTTCCGGGACAGCCTACGAGCAGTACTTC
cdr3_aa: CASSVSGTAYEQYF

d_call: .
j_call: TRBJ2-1
clone_size: .
v_call: TRBV2
cdr3_nt: TGTGCCAGCAGTGGGGACTCCGACGATGAGCAGTTCTTC
cdr3_aa: CASSGDSDDEQFF

d_call: TRBD2
j_call: TRBJ2-1
clone_size: .
v_call: TRBV5-4
cdr3_nt: TGTGCCAGCAGCGATACAGAAGCGGGAGGTATGATGAATGAGCAGTTCTTC
cdr3_aa: CASSDTEAGGMMNEQFF

d_call: TRBD2
j_call: TRBJ2-3
clone_size: .
v_call: TRBV7-2
cdr3_nt: TGTGCCAGCAGCTTACTAGCGGGAGTCCCAGATACGCAGTATTTT
cdr3_aa: CASSLLAGVPDTQYF

d_call: TRBD2
j_call: TRBJ2-5
clone_size: once
v_call: TRBV7-8
cdr3_nt: TGTGCCAGCAGCTTAAACCGACTAGCGGGAGTACAGACCCAGTACTTC
cdr3_aa: CASSLNRLAGVQTQYF

d_call: TRBD2
j_call: TRBJ2-3
clone_size: .
v_call: TRBV18
cdr3_nt: TGTGCCAGCTCACCACAACTAGCGGGAGGGAAAGATACGCAGTATTTT
cdr3_aa: CASSPQLAGGKDTQYF

d_call: TRBD1
j_call: TRBJ1-6
clone_size: .
v_call: TRBV6-1
cdr3_nt: TGTGCCAGCAGTACCGGGGACAGGGTCGGCTCACCCCTCCACTTT
cdr3_aa: CASSTGDRVGSPLHF

d_call: .
j_call: TRBJ1-4
clone_size: .
v_call: TRBV6-1
cdr3_nt: TGTGCCAGCAGTGAAAAGTACAGGACTAATGAAAAACTGTTTTTT
cdr3_aa: CASSEKYRTNEKLFF